These 24 T cell receptor beta chains were sequenced from one sample in a study of T cell changes during pregnancy in multiple sclerosis. Assay: immunoSEQ multiplex PCR; the TCRdb copy retains only in-frame clones and omits some. The sample yields approximately 70,000 clones, approximately 92% seen once. Sequencing was performed on peripheral blood, taken in the first trimester of pregnancy. Receptor source: a female donor with multiple sclerosis, enrolled in a pregnancy study.

A single count supports this clone. This sequence joins TRBV19 and TRBJ1-1, with D possibly being TRBD1 (5 bases). From germline, CDR1 is LNHDA and CDR2 SQIVND (reference sequence). Between the trimmed V and J ends, which lost 3 bases and 3 bases, there was a span of 14 bases. This CDR3 region has 15 residues. The CDR3 protein is CASSITLTADTEAFF. CDR3 in DNA: TGTGCCAGTAGTATCACTCTGACAGCTGACACTGAAGCTTTCTTT. Combining the CDR3 with reference TRBV19 and TRBJ1-1 gives the whole variable domain DGGITQSPKYLFRKEGQNVTLSCEQNLNHDAMYWYRQDPGQGLRLIYYSQIVNDFQKGDIAEGYSVSREKKESFPLTVTSAQKNPTAFYLCASSITLTADTEAFFGQGTRLTVV.

This chain links TRBV2 with TRBJ2-7; the D gene is possibly TRBD2 (6 bases). V was shortened by 2 bases and J by 3 bases, with 8 bases between the two germline ends. The CDR3 totals 13 residues. CDR1 SNHLY and CDR2 FYNNEI come from the germline V gene. The CDR3 region is CASSEHGGYEQYF. CDR3 DNA: TGTGCCAGCAGTGAACACGGGGGCTACGAGCAGTACTTC. The entire variable domain, with the rest obtained from reference TRBV2 and TRBJ2-7, is as follows: EPEVTQTPSHQVTQMGQEVILRCVPISNHLYFYWYRQILGQKVEFLVSFYNNEISEKSEIFDDQFSVERPDGSNFTLKIRSTKLEDSAMYFCASSEHGGYEQYFGPGTRLTVT.

The chain uses TRBV7-9 and TRBJ2-7, with a possible D match to TRBD1 (5 bases). The CDR3 is 13 residues long. Germline V gene lookup returns CDR1 SEHNR and CDR2 FQNEAQ (reference sequence). V was clipped by 1 base and J by 7 bases, with 11 bases between them. The CDR3 nucleotides are TGTGCCAGCAGCTTAGAAGGGGCAGGGGAGCAGTACTTC. Protein product: CASSLEGAGEQYF.

This rearrangement joins TRBV19 to TRBJ2-2; possible D gene TRBD2, 6 bases. Trimming took off 5 bases at V and 5 bases at J, with 12 bases between the two ends. The CDR3 runs to 14 residues. The germline V gene has CDR1 LNHDA and CDR2 SQIVND (reference sequence). The DNA of the CDR3 is TGTGCCAGTAGTTGGGGGGTGGAGACCGGGGAGCTGTTTTTT. Translating gives CASSWGVETGELFF.

This clone has a handful of counts. The V gene is TRBV6-1, the J gene TRBJ2-1; the match to TRBD2 covers 12 bases. V shed 4 bases and J 8 bases; nucleotides not matched to a gene: 6. The CDR3 spans 15 residues. Germline CDR1 reads MNHNS; CDR2 reads SASEGT. The CDR3: CASSVTSGRLDEQFF. CDR3 in DNA: TGTGCCAGCAGTGTCACTAGCGGGAGGCTCGATGAGCAGTTCTTC.

This clone was seen a few times. V and J are TRBV30 and TRBJ2-2, with D perhaps matching TRBD2 (6 bases). Germline-derived CDR1 and CDR2 are GTSNPN and SVGIG (reference sequence). V was trimmed by 2 bases and J by 7 bases, leaving 14 bases between them. There are 14 residues in the CDR3. In nucleotides, the CDR3 is TGTGCCTGGAGTCTCGGGAGAGTAAACGGGGAGCTGTTTTTT. Protein product: CAWSLGRVNGELFF.

The gene calls are TRBV27 and TRBJ1-1; 7 bases map to TRBD1. This CDR3 region has 14 residues. The trim removed 6 bases at V and 1 base at J, leaving 5 bases unmatched. The germline CDR1 and CDR2 sequences are MNHEY and SMNVEV (reference sequence). CDR3 loop: CASSLTGRNTEAFF. CDR3 DNA: TGTGCCAGCAGCTTGACAGGGCGGAACACTGAAGCTTTCTTT.

The V gene is TRBV27, the J gene TRBJ2-1; 8 nucleotides agree with TRBD2. The ends lost 5 bases at V and 6 bases at J; junction bases unmatched: 12. The germline CDR1 and CDR2 sequences are MNHEY and SMNVEV (reference sequence). The CDR3 runs to 16 residues. CDR3 sequence reads: CASSPDPGLVSNEQFF. The CDR3, as DNA: TGTGCCAGCAGTCCAGATCCGGGACTAGTCTCCAATGAGCAGTTCTTC.

The chain employs TRBV30 and TRBJ1-1; a weak D match, TRBD1 (6 bases). Between the trimmed V and J ends, which lost 8 bases and 3 bases, there was a span of 22 bases. This CDR3 region has 15 residues. CDR1 GTSNPN and CDR2 SVGIG come from the germline V gene (reference sequence). The CDR3 DNA reads as TGTGCCCGCCGAAGGGGGAGTGGATGGGACACTGAAGCTTTCTTT. Amino acids: CARRRGSGWDTEAFF.

The chain employs TRBV5-6 and TRBJ2-5, with TRBD2 identical over 8 bases. Per germline, CDR1 SGHDT and CDR2 YYEEEE. The CDR3 is 15 residues long. J gave up 4 bases and V 0 bases, and 5 bases lay outside the gene matches. The CDR3 bases are TGTGCCAGCAGCTTGGTACTAGCGGCGGGAGAGACCCAGTACTTC. It encodes CASSLVLAAGETQYF.

This clone was observed once. This rearrangement joins TRBV6-4 to TRBJ1-2; TRBD1 is a possible D gene (6 bases). V shed 1 base and J shed 4 bases, with 13 bases lying between them. The germline CDR1 and CDR2 sequences are MRHNA and SNTAGT. This CDR3 is built from 15 residues. The CDR3 DNA reads TGTGCCAGCAGTGACTTGGGGGGGCTGGTCTATGGCTACACCTTC. Its protein is CASSDLGGLVYGYTF.

This clone came up once. The CDR3 DNA reads TGTGCCAGTAGTATGGAGGCAGGACGTATGAACACTGAAGCTTTCTTT. Its translation is CASSMEAGRMNTEAFF. The rearrangement links TRBV19 to TRBJ1-1; no reliable D call. Trimming cost V 3 bases and J 0 bases, with 14 bases left between them. Germline V CDR1 and CDR2: LNHDA, SQIVND (reference sequence). The CDR3 covers 16 residues.

The chain links TRBV9 to TRBJ2-7; the match to TRBD2 covers 13 bases. The CDR3 has 15 amino acids. CDR1 and CDR2 from the germline V gene are SGDLS and YYNGEE. The ends lost 2 bases at V and 6 bases at J; junction bases unmatched: 5. CDR3 coding DNA: TGTGCCAGCAGCGTCGGGACTAGCGGGATGGGCGAGCAGTACTTC. Its protein is CASSVGTSGMGEQYF.

This chain connects TRBV2 to TRBJ2-2; 8 nucleotides align to TRBD2. V lost 3 bases and J lost 5; bases outside the gene matches: 5. The CDR3 has 15 amino acids. Germline assignment: CDR1 SNHLY and CDR2 FYNNEI. The CDR3 DNA sequence: TGTGCCAGCAGTGATAGCGGGATAGGTACCGGGGAGCTGTTTTTT. This codes for CASSDSGIGTGELFF.

For this clone: The junction does not match germline at one end; this may be a read error. This rearrangement joins TRBV15 to TRBJ2-7; TRBD1 is a possible D gene (7 bases). The CDR3 runs 17 residues. The germline V gene encodes CDR1 LNHNV and CDR2 YYDKDF (reference sequence). CDR3 loop: CATSRAARDSPYAGRNF. CDR3 DNA sequence: TGTGCCACCAGCAGAGCGGCTCGGGACAGTCCTTACGCGGGGCGGAACTTC.

In the case of this clone: This CDR3 is also generated by other DNA sequences in the sample. V is TRBV6-6 and J is TRBJ2-1; D is unclear. Trimming pared 0 bases from V and 3 bases from J, leaving 6 bases between. Germline assignment: CDR1 MNHNY and CDR2 SVGAGI (reference sequence). There are 14 residues in the CDR3. The CDR3 loop is CASSYSRVYNEQFF. In DNA form, the CDR3 reads TGTGCCAGCAGTTACTCCCGGGTCTACAATGAGCAGTTCTTC.

The rearrangement links TRBV9 to TRBJ2-1; a weak D match, TRBD2 (8 bases). Germline V CDR1 and CDR2: SGDLS, YYNGEE. Trimming removed 3 bases at V and 3 bases at J, with 13 bases between. The CDR3 length is 15 residues. CDR3 sequence reads: CASSAGGLDYNEQFF. The CDR3 bases are TGTGCCAGCAGCGCAGGGGGACTAGACTACAATGAGCAGTTCTTC. Full variable domain (remainder filled in from reference TRBV9 and TRBJ2-1): DSGVTQTPKHLITATGQRVTLRCSPRSGDLSVYWYQQSLDQGLQFLIQYYNGEERAKGNILERFSAQQFPDLHSELNLSSLELGDSALYFCASSAGGLDYNEQFFGPGTRLTVL.

In its sample, this clone was seen once. The chain combines TRBV4-1 with TRBJ2-4; TRBD1 aligns across 7 bases. V lost 5 bases, J lost 7 bases, and 2 bases stayed unmatched. This CDR3 region has 12 residues. CDR1 MGHRA and CDR2 YSYEKL come from the germline V gene. Here the CDR3 DNA reads TGCGCCAGCAGCGGGGGACAGAACATTCAGTACTTC. Translated, it gives CASSGGQNIQYF.

The V and J genes are TRBV19 and TRBJ1-6; D may be TRBD1 (6 bases). The CDR3 consists of 16 residues. Deletions cut 3 bases from V and 7 bases from J, with 16 bases between. The germline gives CDR1 LNHDA, CDR2 SQIVND (reference sequence). The CDR3 DNA reads as TGTGCCAGTAGTATGATCCAGGGGATATCAAATTCACCCCTCCACTTT. This translates into CASSMIQGISNSPLHF.

V is TRBV9 and J is TRBJ1-2; the D gene is possibly TRBD1 (5 bases). Per germline, CDR1 SGDLS and CDR2 YYNGEE. Trimming cost V 0 bases and J 8 bases, with 8 bases left between them. The CDR3 covers 12 residues. CDR3 nucleotide sequence: TGTGCCAGCAGCGTAGAGGGGCGAGGCTACACCTTC. Its translation: CASSVEGRGYTF.

This clone showed up just once. V and J are TRBV27 and TRBJ2-7, with D possibly TRBD2 on 6 matching bases. Per the germline V gene, CDR1 is MNHEY and CDR2 is SMNVEV (reference sequence). This CDR3 has 13 residues. V was cut by 8 bases and J by 0 bases, with 11 bases left in between. CDR3 coding DNA: TGTGCCAGCTCTCCGGGGGTCTCCTACGAGCAGTACTTC. Protein sequence: CASSPGVSYEQYF.

The chain has TRBV28 and TRBJ2-7, with TRBD2 matching over 8 bases. There are 12 residues in the CDR3. Trimming cost V 6 bases and J 4 bases; bases outside gene matches: 2. Germline V lookup: CDR1 MDHEN, CDR2 SYDVKM. The CDR3 loop reads CASRLAGYEQYF. Here the CDR3 DNA reads TGTGCCAGCAGGCTAGCGGGTTACGAGCAGTACTTC.

V gene TRBV4-1 combines with J gene TRBJ2-3, with 11 bases identical to TRBD1. The CDR3 runs 15 residues. In germline, CDR1 is MGHRA, CDR2 YSYEKL. J lost 4 bases, V lost 4 bases, and 4 bases had no gene match. This CDR3 is CASSLGTGGPDTQYF. For the CDR3, the DNA is TGCGCCAGCAGCCTTGGGACAGGGGGGCCAGATACGCAGTATTTT.

The chain recombines TRBV5-4 with TRBJ2-4; 7 nucleotides align to TRBD2. V shed 1 base and J 10 bases; nucleotides not matched to a gene: 14. Per the germline V gene, CDR1 is SGHNT and CDR2 is YYREEE (reference sequence). CDR3 size: 16 residues. CDR3 DNA: TGTGCCAGCAGCTTGAACTCAGGGACTATAGGGAGGATTCAGTACTTC. This gives the protein CASSLNSGTIGRIQYF.